The rows below give T cell receptor beta chains drawn from one sample of a study of blood T cell repertoires in COVID-19. Measured with immunoSEQ multiplex PCR; TCRdb has only the in-frame clones, and not every one. The table includes 75,000 to 95,000 clones, roughly 90% detected once. The sequencing input was peripheral blood. Receptors originate from a man aged 50 or older with active COVID-19. Each CDR3 is given with its conserved first and last residue.

V gene	J gene	CDR3 protein
TRBV5-6	TRBJ2-1	CASSLVGLRGTYNEQFF
TRBV18	TRBJ2-5	CASSPPGNPTQYF
TRBV12-3/TRBV12-4	TRBJ2-1	CASSLYNEQFF
TRBV4-3	TRBJ2-1	CASSQDRGLAGSSEQFF
TRBV27	TRBJ1-4	CASSPPNEKLFF
TRBV10-2	TRBJ2-7	CASSDGGQGAGEQYF
TRBV2	TRBJ1-1	CASSGRTSGAEAFF
TRBV18	TRBJ2-7	CASSPGAASSYEQYF
TRBV5-1	TRBJ1-1	CASSLEYLDINTEAFF
TRBV4-3	TRBJ2-1	CASSGGTGGDYNEQFF
TRBV10-3	TRBJ2-7	CAITPAGFYEQYF
TRBV2	TRBJ2-7	CASSDTDSYEQYF
TRBV3-1/TRBV3-2	TRBJ2-1	CASSQDAGNEQFF
TRBV5-1	TRBJ2-1	CASSSGYAYNEQFF
TRBV25-1	TRBJ2-5	CASSDSGIQETQYF
TRBV21-1	TRBJ1-1	CASSKKGARNTEAFF
TRBV6-6	TRBJ1-4	CASSPHRGKGFMTNEKLFF
TRBV9	TRBJ2-1	CASSPSGAYNEQFF
TRBV6-5	TRBJ1-2	CASRGDRGRPGYTF
TRBV27	TRBJ1-1	CASSLAGGGSEAFF
TRBV2	TRBJ1-5	CASSDIQGKGYSNQPQHF
TRBV19	TRBJ2-1	CASTGIGYNEQFF
TRBV7-9	TRBJ2-6	CASQGSGANVLTF
TRBV28	TRBJ2-7	CATLRQAAYEQYF
TRBV28	TRBJ2-1	CAGRAGGVRNEQFF
TRBV11-3	TRBJ2-7	CASSYHNEQYF
TRBV9	TRBJ2-2	CASSATGVPGGELFF
TRBV19	TRBJ1-1	CASSIIQGGTEAFF
TRBV6-1	TRBJ1-5	CASSDRTGQPQHF
TRBV2	TRBJ2-7	CASSRDIRYEQYF
TRBV2	TRBJ1-1	CASRTEMNTEAFF
TRBV12-3/TRBV12-4	TRBJ1-2	CASSLTGSGGYTF
TRBV7-2	TRBJ2-6	CASSSLTGTGANVLTF
TRBV19	TRBJ2-4	CASSTTGQRVAKNIQYF